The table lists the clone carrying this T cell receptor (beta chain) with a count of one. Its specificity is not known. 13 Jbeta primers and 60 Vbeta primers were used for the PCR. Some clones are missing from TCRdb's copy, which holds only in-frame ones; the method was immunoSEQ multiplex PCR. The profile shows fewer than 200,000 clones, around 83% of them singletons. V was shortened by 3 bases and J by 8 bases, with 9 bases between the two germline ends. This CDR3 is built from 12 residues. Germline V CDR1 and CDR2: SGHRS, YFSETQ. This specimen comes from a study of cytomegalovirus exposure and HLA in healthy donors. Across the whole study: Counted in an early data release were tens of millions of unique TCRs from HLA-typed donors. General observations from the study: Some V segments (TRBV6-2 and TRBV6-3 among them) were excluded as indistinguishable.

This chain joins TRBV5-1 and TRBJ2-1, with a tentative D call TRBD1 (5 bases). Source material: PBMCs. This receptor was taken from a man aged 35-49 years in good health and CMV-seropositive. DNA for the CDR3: TGCGCCAGCAGCTCGACAGCCCATGAGCAGTTCTTC. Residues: CASSSTAHEQFF.